The clone carrying this T cell receptor beta chain was observed once. As processed by the authors: Reference gene primer amplification in the assay estimated nucleated cell counts. Produced via immunoSEQ multiplex PCR; TCRdb's table is partial and in-frame only. Clonal size and the V and J genes are those of that table, whereas D and trimming came from the DNA. Of approximately 100,000 clones in the sample, 84% were seen once. These data come from a study of blood T cell repertoires in COVID-19. In the study overall: Spain, Italy and the United States supplied samples that represented acute and convalescent COVID-19. The cDNA or gDNA used as material had been derived from T cells, B-cell-depleted T cells, or PBMCs.

V gave up 0 bases and J gave up 4 bases, with 13 bases separating them. Per the germline V gene, CDR1 is SGHTA and CDR2 is FQGNSA. There are 15 residues in the CDR3. The rearrangement joins TRBV7-2 to TRBJ2-7; TRBD1 is a possible D gene (6 bases). The specimen was peripheral blood. The sequence was collected from a man in his sixties with acute or convalescent COVID-19. DNA for the CDR3: TGTGCCAGCAGCTTAGCACAGGGAACGGTATACGAGCAGTACTTC. As protein: CASSLAQGTVYEQYF.